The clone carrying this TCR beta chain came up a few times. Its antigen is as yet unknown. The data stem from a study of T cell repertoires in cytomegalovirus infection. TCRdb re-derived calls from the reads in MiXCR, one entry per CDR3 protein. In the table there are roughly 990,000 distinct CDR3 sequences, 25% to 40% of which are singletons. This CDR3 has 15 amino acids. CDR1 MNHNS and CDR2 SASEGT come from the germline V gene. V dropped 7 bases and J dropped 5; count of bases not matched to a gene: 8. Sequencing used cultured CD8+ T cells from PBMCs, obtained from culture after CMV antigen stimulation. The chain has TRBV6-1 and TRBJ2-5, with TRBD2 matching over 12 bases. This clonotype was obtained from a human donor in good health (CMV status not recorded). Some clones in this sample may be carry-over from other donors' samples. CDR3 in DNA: TGTGCCAGCACTCTACTAGCGGGGGGAAGGGAGACCCAGTACTTC. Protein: CASTLLAGGRETQYF.